A selection of T cell receptor beta chains follows, all from one sample in a study of blood T cell repertoires in COVID-19. Using immunoSEQ multiplex PCR, the repertoire was profiled, and TCRdb retains in-frame clones only, with some absent. Among 90,000 to 100,000 clones listed, over 75% were seen once. Sequenced input: peripheral blood. The source is a man between 50 and 59 years old with acute or convalescent COVID-19. The conserved cysteine and the conserved F or W are not part of the CDR3 here.

J	V	CDR3
TRBJ1-1	TRBV4-1	ASSQGGGQSESPL
TRBJ1-2	TRBV2	ASKPGTGNYGYT
TRBJ1-1	TRBV5-1	ASSLEGRGTEAF
TRBJ1-2	TRBV11-2	ASNDWRTGGYT
TRBJ1-6	TRBV7-7	ASSPNGGHSSYNSPLH
TRBJ1-5	TRBV19	ASSMSTGAVGSNQPQH
TRBJ2-5	TRBV27	ASSFQGILETQY
TRBJ2-1	TRBV29-1	SVEGMHRGPHNEQF
TRBJ2-1	TRBV6-6	ASSSSIEQF
TRBJ2-7	TRBV5-1	ASSPTGGRYEQY
TRBJ1-3	TRBV5-4	ASSLGFGEADTIY
TRBJ1-3	TRBV10-3	AISSDRTSGNTIY
TRBJ2-7	TRBV5-1	ASSTLDINSYEQY
TRBJ2-7	TRBV10-3	AIRSAIAGAGEQY
TRBJ1-2	TRBV19	ASRDPGAALYGYT
TRBJ1-6	TRBV6-5	ASSYSAGGLHSPLH
TRBJ2-2	TRBV6-6	ASSPGTSGTGELF
TRBJ1-2	TRBV6-6	ASYTDRVTFNYGYT
TRBJ1-5	TRBV3-1/TRBV3-2	ASSQDHGGDQPQH
TRBJ1-4	TRBV5-4	ASSLAGQGEKLF
TRBJ2-3	TRBV7-9	ASSPRLTDTQY
TRBJ2-1	TRBV5-1	ASSSRAGEQF
TRBJ2-1	TRBV19	ASSLDRGSVSSYNEQF
TRBJ2-1	TRBV7-2	ASSARTSGVISSYNEQF
TRBJ2-1	TRBV15	ATVAGGPSYNEQF
TRBJ2-1	TRBV6-5	ASKSGGYNEQF
TRBJ2-7	TRBV6-5	ASSYSGQGGYEQY
TRBJ2-5	TRBV7-9	ASSFVMGIQETQY
TRBJ1-2	TRBV29-1	SVLWGGQGIYDYGYT
TRBJ1-4	TRBV24-1	ATSDGQGGNEKLF
TRBJ2-4	TRBV18	ASSPSPGGPKNIQY
TRBJ2-7	TRBV7-9	ASSRDSSEQY
TRBJ2-5	TRBV5-1	ASSTAGLAVQETQY
TRBJ2-5	TRBV6-5	ASTQGETRTQY
TRBJ1-1	TRBV28	ASSGDQGPHTEAF
TRBJ2-7	TRBV4-3	ASSQDRGQGDEQY
TRBJ1-1	TRBV7-2	ASSLNQGAEAF
TRBJ2-1	TRBV18	ASSPGLAGGEQF
TRBJ2-2	TRBV7-9	ASAVGQNTGELF
TRBJ2-3	TRBV5-1	ASNQSCNRADTQY
TRBJ1-3	TRBV21-1	ASSKADRDSGNTIY
TRBJ2-3	TRBV9	ASSLAGAIDTQY